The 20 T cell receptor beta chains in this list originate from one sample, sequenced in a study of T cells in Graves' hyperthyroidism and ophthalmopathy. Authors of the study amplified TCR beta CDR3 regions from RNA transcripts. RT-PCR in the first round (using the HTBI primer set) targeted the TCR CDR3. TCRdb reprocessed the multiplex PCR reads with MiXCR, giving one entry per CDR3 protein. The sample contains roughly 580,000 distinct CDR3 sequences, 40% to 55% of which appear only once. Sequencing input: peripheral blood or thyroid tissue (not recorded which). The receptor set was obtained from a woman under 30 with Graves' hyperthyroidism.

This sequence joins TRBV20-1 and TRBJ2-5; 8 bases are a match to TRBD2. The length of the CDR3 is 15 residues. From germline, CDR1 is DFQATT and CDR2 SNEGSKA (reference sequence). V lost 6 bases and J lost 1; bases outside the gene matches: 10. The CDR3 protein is CSACPGGRIQETQYF. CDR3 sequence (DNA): TGCAGTGCCTGCCCGGGGGGGAGGATCCAAGAGACCCAGTACTTC.

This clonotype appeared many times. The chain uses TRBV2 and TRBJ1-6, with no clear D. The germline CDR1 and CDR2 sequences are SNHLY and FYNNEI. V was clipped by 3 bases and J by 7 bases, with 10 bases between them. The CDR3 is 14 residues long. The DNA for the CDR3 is TGTGCCAGCAGTGAGAGGACGACGAATTCACCCCTCCACTTT. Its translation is CASSERTTNSPLHF.

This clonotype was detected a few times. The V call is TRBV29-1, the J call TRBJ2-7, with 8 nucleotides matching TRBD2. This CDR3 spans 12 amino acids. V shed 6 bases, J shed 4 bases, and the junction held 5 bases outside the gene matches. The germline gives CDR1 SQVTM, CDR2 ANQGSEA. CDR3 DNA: TGCAGCGTGAGGGAGCGGGAGTACGAGCAGTACTTC. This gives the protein CSVREREYEQYF.

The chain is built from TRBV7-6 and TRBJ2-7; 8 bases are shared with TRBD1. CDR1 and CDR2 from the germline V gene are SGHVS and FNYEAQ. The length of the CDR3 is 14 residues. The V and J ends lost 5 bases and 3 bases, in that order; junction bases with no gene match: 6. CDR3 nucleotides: TGTGCCAGCAGCCAGAGGGGACAGGACTACGAGCAGTACTTC. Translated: CASSQRGQDYEQYF.

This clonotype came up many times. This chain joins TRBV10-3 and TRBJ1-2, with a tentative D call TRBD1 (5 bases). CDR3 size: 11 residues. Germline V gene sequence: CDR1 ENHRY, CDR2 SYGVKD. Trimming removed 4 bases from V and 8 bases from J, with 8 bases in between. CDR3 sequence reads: CAISVGDGYTF. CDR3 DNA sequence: TGTGCCATCAGTGTGGGGGACGGCTACACCTTC.

The CDR3 protein is CASSPRGSTFSYEQYF. The CDR3 nucleotides are TGTGCCAGCAGTCCCAGGGGGAGCACTTTCTCCTACGAGCAGTACTTC. This chain uses TRBV7-3 with TRBJ2-7, with 7 bases identical to TRBD1. The CDR3 sequence is 16 residues long. The ends lost 6 bases at V and 0 bases at J; junction bases unmatched: 11. The germline CDR1 and CDR2 sequences are SGHTA and FQGTGA.

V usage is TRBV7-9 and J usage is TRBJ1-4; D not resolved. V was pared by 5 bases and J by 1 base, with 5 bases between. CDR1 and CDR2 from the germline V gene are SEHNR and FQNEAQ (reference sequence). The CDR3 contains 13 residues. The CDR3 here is CASSTLTNEKLFF. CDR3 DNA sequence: TGTGCCAGCAGCACACTAACTAATGAAAAACTGTTTTTT.

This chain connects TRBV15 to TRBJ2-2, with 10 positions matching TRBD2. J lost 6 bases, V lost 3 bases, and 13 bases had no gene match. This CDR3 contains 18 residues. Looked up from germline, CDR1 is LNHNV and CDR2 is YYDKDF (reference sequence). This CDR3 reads CATSSQGLAAYVSGELFF. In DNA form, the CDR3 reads TGTGCCACCAGCAGCCAAGGACTAGCGGCCTATGTTTCCGGGGAGCTGTTTTTT.

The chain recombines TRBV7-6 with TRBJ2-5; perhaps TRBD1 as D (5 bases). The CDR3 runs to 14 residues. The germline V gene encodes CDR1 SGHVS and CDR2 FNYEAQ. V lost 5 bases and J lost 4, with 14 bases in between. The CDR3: CASSQVGLAETQYF. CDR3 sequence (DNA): TGTGCCAGCAGCCAGGTGGGGCTGGCAGAGACCCAGTACTTC.

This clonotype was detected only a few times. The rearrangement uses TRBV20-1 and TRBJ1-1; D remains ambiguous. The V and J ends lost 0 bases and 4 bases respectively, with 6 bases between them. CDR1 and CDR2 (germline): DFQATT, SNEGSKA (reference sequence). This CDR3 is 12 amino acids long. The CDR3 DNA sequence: TGCAGTGCTAGAGAGGGGATCACTGAAGCTTTCTTT. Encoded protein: CSAREGITEAFF.

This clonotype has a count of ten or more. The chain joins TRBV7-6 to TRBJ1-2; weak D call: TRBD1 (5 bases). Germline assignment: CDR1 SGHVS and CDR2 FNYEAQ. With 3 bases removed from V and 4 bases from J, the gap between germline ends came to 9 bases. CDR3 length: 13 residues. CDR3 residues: CASSFGASYGYTF. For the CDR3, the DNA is TGTGCCAGCAGCTTTGGGGCCAGCTATGGCTACACCTTC.

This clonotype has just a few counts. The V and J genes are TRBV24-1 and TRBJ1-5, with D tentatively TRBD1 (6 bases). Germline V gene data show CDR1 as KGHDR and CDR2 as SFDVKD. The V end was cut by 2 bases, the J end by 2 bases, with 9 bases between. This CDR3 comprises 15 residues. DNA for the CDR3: TGTGCCACCAGTGATTCACAGGGTGGCAATCAGCCCCAGCATTTT. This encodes CATSDSQGGNQPQHF.

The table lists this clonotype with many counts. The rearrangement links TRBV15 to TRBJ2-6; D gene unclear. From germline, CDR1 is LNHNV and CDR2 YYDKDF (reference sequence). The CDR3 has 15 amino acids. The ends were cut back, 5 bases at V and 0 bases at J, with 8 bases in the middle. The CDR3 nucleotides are TGTGCCACCAGCGCCCGCATCTCTGGGGCCAACGTCCTGACTTTC. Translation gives CATSARISGANVLTF.

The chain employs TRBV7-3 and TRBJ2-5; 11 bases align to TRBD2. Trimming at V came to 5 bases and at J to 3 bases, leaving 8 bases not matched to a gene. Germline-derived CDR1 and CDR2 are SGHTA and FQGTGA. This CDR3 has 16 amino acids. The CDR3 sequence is CASSPKLAGEEETQYF. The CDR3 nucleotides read TGTGCCAGCAGCCCGAAACTAGCGGGAGAGGAAGAGACCCAGTACTTC.

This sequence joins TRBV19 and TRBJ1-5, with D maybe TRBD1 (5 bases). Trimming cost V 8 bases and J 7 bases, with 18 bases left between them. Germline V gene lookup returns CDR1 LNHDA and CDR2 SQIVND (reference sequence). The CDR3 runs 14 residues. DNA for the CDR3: TGTGCCAGTCAGAATCACGGGGCCGGCCAGCCCCAGCATTTT. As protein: CASQNHGAGQPQHF.

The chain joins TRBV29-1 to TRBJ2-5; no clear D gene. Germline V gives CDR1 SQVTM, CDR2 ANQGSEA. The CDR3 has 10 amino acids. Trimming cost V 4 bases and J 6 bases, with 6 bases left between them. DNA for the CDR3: TGCAGCGTTGGGGATCAGACCCAGTACTTC. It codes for CSVGDQTQYF. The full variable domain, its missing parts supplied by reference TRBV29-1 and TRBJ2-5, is SAVISQKPSRDICQRGTSLTIQCQVDSQVTMMFWYRQQPGQSLTLIATANQGSEATYESGFVIDKFPISRPNLTFSTLTVSNMSPEDSSIYLCSVGDQTQYFGPGTRLLVL.

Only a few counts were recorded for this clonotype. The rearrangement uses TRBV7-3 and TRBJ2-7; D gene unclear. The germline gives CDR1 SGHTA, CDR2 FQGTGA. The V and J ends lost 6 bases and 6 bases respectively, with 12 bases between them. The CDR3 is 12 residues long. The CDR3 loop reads CASREMGGEQYF. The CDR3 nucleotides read TGTGCCAGCAGGGAGATGGGTGGCGAGCAGTACTTC.

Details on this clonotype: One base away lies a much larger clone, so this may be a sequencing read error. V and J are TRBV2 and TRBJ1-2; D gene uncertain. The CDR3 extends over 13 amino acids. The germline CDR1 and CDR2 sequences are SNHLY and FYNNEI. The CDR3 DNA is TGTGCCGGCAGACAAAGGGTCTCTCAGGGCTACACCTTC. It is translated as CAGRQRVSQGYTF.

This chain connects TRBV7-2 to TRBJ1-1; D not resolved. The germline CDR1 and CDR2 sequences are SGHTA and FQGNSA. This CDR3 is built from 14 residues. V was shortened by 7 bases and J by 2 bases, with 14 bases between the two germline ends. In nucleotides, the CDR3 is TGTGCCAGCACCGATAGGACTTCAAACACTGAAGCTTTCTTT. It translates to CASTDRTSNTEAFF.

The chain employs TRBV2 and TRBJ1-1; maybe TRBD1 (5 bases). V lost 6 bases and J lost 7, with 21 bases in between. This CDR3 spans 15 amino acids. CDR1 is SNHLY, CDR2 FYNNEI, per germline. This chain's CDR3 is CASSPGRGSGGEAFF. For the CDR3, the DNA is TGTGCCAGCAGCCCAGGGCGGGGTTCCGGAGGTGAAGCTTTCTTT.